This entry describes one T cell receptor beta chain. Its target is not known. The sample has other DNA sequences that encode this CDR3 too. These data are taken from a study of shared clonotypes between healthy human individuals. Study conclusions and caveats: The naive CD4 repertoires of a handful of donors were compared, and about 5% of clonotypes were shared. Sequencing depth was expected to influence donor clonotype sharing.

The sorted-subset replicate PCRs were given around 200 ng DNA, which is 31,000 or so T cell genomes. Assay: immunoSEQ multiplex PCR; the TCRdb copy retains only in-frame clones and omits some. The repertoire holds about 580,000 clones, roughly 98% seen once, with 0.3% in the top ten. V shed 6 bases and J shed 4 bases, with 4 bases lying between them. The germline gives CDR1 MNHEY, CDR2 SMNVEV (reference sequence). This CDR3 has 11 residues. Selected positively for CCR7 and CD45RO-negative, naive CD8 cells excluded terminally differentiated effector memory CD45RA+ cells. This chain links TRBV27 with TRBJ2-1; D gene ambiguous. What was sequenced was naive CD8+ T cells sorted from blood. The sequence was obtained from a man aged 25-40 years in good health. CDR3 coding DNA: TGTGCCAGCAGCGATTACAATGAGCAGTTCTTC. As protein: CASSDYNEQFF.